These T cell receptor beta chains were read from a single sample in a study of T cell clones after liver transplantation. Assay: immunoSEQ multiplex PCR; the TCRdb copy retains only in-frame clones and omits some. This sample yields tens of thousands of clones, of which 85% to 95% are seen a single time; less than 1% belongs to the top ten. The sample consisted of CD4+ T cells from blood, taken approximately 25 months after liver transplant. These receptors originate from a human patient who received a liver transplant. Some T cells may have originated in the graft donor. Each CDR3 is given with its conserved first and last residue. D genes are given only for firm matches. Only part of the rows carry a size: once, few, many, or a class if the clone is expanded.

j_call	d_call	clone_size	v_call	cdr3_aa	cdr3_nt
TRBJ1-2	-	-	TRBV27	CASSYRDFSGGYTF	TGTGCCAGCAGTTATCGGGACTTTTCTGGGGGCTACACCTTC
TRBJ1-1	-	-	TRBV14	CASSQEFSKFTEAFF	TGTGCCAGCAGCCAAGAGTTTTCCAAATTCACTGAAGCTTTCTTT
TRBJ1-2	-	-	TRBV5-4	CASRRDSNYGYTF	TGTGCCAGCAGGAGGGACTCTAACTATGGCTACACCTTC
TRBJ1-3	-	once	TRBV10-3	CAISEGGASSGNTIYF	TGTGCCATCAGTGAAGGGGGGGCCAGCTCTGGAAACACCATATATTTT
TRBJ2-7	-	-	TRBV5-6	CASTFAGAQTYEQYF	TGTGCCAGCACCTTCGCTGGGGCGCAAACCTACGAGCAGTACTTC
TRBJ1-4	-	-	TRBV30	CAWTDRPNEKLFF	TGTGCCTGGACTGACAGGCCGAATGAAAAACTGTTTTTT
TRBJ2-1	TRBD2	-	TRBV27	CASSPGLALEQFF	TGTGCCAGCAGCCCGGGACTAGCTCTTGAGCAGTTCTTC
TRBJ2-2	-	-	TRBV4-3	CASSQALGPSELFF	TGCGCCAGCAGCCAAGCCTTGGGGCCTTCGGAGCTGTTTTTT
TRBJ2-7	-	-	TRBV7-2	CASSPSSYEQYF	TGTGCCAGCAGCCCGAGCTCCTACGAGCAGTACTTC
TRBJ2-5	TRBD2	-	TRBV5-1	CASSLRTSGHQETQYF	TGCGCCAGCAGCCTTCGGACTAGCGGGCACCAAGAGACCCAGTACTTC
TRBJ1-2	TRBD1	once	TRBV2	CASTPDRELYGYTF	TGTGCCAGCACCCCGGACAGGGAACTCTATGGCTACACCTTC
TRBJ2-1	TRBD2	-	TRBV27	CASSFGLAGSSYNEQFF	TGTGCCAGCAGTTTTGGGCTAGCGGGATCCTCCTACAATGAGCAGTTCTTC
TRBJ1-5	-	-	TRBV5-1	CASSPGGGSNQPQHF	TGCGCCAGCAGCCCGGGAGGTGGGAGCAATCAGCCCCAGCATTTT
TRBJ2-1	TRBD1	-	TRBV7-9	CASQGARLAYRVNEQFF	TGTGCCTCTCAGGGGGCGCGGCTAGCCTATCGCGTTAATGAGCAGTTCTTC
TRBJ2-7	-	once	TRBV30	CAWSVLAPLGEQYF	TGTGCCTGGAGTGTACTAGCACCTCTCGGCGAGCAGTACTTC
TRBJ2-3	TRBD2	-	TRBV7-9	CASSFVAGATDTQYF	TGTGCCAGCAGCTTCGTAGCGGGAGCCACAGATACGCAGTATTTT
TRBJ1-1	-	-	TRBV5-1	CASSLSGVDTEAFF	TGCGCCAGCAGCTTGTCCGGGGTGGACACTGAAGCTTTCTTT
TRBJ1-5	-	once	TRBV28	CASSYGRGNQPQHF	TGTGCCAGCAGTTACGGACGGGGCAATCAGCCCCAGCATTTT
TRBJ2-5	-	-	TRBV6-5	CASSPGETQYF	TGTGCCAGCAGTCCCGGGGAGACCCAGTACTTC
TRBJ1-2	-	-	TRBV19	CASSSREVYGYTF	TGTGCCAGTAGTTCCCGTGAGGTCTATGGCTACACCTTC
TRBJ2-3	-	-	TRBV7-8	CASSFTRSVLDTQYF	TGTGCCAGCAGCTTCACTAGAAGTGTGCTAGATACGCAGTATTTT
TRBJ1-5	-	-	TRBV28	CASSLGGLSNQPQHF	TGTGCCAGCAGTTTGGGGGGACTGAGCAATCAGCCCCAGCATTTT
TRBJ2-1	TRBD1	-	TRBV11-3	CASSLGTGEVHEQFF	TGTGCCAGCAGCTTAGGAACAGGGGAAGTCCATGAGCAGTTCTTC
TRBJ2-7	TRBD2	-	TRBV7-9	CASSAGLAGDGDEQYF	TGTGCCAGCAGCGCCGGACTAGCGGGAGACGGCGACGAGCAGTACTTC
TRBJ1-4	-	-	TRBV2	CASSGAGGRSEKLFF	TGTGCCAGCAGTGGGGCCGGGGGGCGTAGTGAAAAACTGTTTTTT
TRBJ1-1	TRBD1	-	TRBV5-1	CASSARTGRANTEAFF	TGCGCCAGCAGCGCCAGGACAGGGAGGGCGAACACTGAAGCTTTCTTT
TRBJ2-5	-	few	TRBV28	CASSSPRETQYF	TGTGCCAGCAGTTCCCCCCGAGAGACCCAGTACTTC
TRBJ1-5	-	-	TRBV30	CAWMVSGQGNQPQHF	TGTGCCTGGATGGTATCGGGACAAGGCAATCAGCCCCAGCATTTT
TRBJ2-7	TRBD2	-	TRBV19	CASSMLAGGTYEQYF	TGTGCCAGTAGTATGTTAGCGGGAGGGACCTACGAGCAGTACTTC
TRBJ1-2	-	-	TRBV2	CASGEYGYTF	TGTGCCTCGGGTGAATATGGCTACACCTTC
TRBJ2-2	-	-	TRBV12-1	CASSLLFWTFAGGRNTGELFF	TGTGCCAGCAGCCTCCTTTTCTGGACGTTTGCGGGAGGTCGTAACACCGGGGAGCTGTTTTTT
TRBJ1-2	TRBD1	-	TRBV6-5	CASSQDRGPPTF	TGTGCCAGCAGCCAAGACAGGGGCCCCCCCACCTTC
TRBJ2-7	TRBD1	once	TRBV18	CASSPAGGYEQYF	TGTGCCAGCTCACCCGCAGGGGGCTACGAGCAGTACTTC
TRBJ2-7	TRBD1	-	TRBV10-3	CAIRPGQGPYEQYF	TGTGCCATCAGGCCGGGACAGGGTCCCTACGAGCAGTACTTC
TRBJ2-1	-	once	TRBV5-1	CASSFPRGSYNEQFF	TGCGCCAGCAGCTTTCCGAGGGGGTCCTACAATGAGCAGTTCTTC
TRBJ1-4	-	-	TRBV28	CATNNREATNEKLFF	TGTGCCACAAATAACAGGGAAGCAACTAATGAAAAACTGTTTTTT
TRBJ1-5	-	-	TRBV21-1	CASSKVSGGRNQPQHF	TGTGCCAGCAGCAAAGTTTCAGGGGGCCGCAATCAGCCCCAGCATTTT
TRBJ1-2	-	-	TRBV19	CASSIVPGARDGYTF	TGTGCCAGTAGTATAGTCCCAGGGGCCCGGGATGGCTACACCTTC
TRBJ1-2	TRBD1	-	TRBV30	CAWSNLFARGREGYTF	TGTGCCTGGAGTAACCTCTTCGCCAGGGGGCGCGAAGGCTACACCTTC
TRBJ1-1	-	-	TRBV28	CASSPWGKAMNTEAFF	TGTGCCAGCAGTCCTTGGGGGAAAGCCATGAACACTGAAGCTTTCTTT
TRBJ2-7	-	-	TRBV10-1	CASSERADNHYEQYF	TGCGCCAGCAGTGAGAGAGCAGACAATCACTACGAGCAGTACTTC
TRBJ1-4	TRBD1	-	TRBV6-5	CASSYRPGTGPQKLFF	TGTGCCAGCAGTTATCGGCCCGGGACAGGCCCACAAAAACTGTTTTTT
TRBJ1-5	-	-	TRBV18	CASSPGQSNQPQHF	TGTGCCAGCTCACCCGGACAGAGCAATCAGCCCCAGCATTTT
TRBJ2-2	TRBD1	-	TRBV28	CASGMTGSGTGELFF	TGTGCCAGCGGAATGACAGGGTCGGGCACCGGGGAGCTGTTTTTT
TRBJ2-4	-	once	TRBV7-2	CASSLGFGDIQYF	TGTGCCAGCAGCTTGGGCTTCGGAGACATTCAGTACTTC
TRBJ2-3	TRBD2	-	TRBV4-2	CASSLGGGSTDTQYF	TGTGCCAGCAGCCTTGGGGGAGGGAGCACAGATACGCAGTATTTT
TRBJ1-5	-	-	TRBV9	CASSVAPGVGQPQHF	TGTGCCAGCAGCGTAGCTCCAGGGGTCGGCCAGCCCCAGCATTTT
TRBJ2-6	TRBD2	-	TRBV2	CASQRDRSGANVLTF	TGTGCCAGCCAGCGGGACCGCTCTGGGGCCAACGTCCTGACTTTC
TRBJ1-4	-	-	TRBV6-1	CASVFTGAWNEKLFF	TGTGCCAGCGTCTTTACAGGCGCCTGGAACGAAAAACTGTTTTTT
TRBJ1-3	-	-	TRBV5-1	CASSTQGSGNTIYF	TGCGCCAGCAGCACCCAGGGCTCTGGAAACACCATATATTTT
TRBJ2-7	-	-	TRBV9	CASSVGGQRGSEQYF	TGTGCCAGCAGCGTAGGGGGGCAGAGGGGATCCGAGCAGTACTTC
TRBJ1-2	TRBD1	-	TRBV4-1	CASSQEQGDRYGYTF	TGCGCCAGCAGCCAAGAACAGGGGGATAGGTATGGCTACACCTTC
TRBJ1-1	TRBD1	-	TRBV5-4	CASSLLQGGEAFF	TGTGCCAGCAGCCTCCTCCAGGGGGGAGAAGCTTTCTTT
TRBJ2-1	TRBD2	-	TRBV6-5	CASATGTRHNEQFF	TGTGCCAGCGCCACCGGGACTAGACACAATGAGCAGTTCTTC
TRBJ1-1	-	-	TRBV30	CAWSGYMNTEAFF	TGTGCCTGGAGCGGGTACATGAACACTGAAGCTTTCTTT
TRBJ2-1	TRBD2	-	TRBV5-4	CASSSEGTSGTNEQFF	TGTGCCAGCAGCTCGGAGGGGACTAGCGGCACCAATGAGCAGTTCTTC
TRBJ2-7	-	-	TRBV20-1	CRTPASQRKYF	TGCCGGACCCCTGCGTCCCAGCGTAAGTACTTC
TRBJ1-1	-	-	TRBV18	CASSNQLPYTEAFF	TGTGCCAGCTCGAACCAGCTCCCTTACACTGAAGCTTTCTTT
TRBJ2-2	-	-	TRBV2	CASSIKGGTGELFF	TGTGCCAGCAGTATAAAAGGGGGTACCGGGGAGCTGTTTTTT